The 5 T cell receptor beta chains below come from one sample, sequenced in a study of CD4 T cells in relation to SARS-CoV-2 and coronaviruses. Their target antigens are unknown. Only in-frame clones appear in the TCRdb table, and some are missing; sequencing was by immunoSEQ multiplex PCR. This table holds about 31,000 clones, more than 75% found once. Source material: memory CD4+ T cells from PBMCs, cultured in vitro. The receptors were sampled from an adult with COVID-19.

The chain has TRBV2 and TRBJ1-4, with D perhaps TRBD1 (5 bases). The CDR3 covers 13 residues. Deletions cut 6 bases from V and 8 bases from J, with 13 bases between. Per the germline V gene, CDR1 is SNHLY and CDR2 is FYNNEI. CDR3 DNA sequence: TGTGCCAGCAGGATCAGCACAGGAGAAAAACTGTTTTTT. The encoded protein is CASRISTGEKLFF.

The chain is built from TRBV11-3 and TRBJ2-1; 7 nucleotides agree with TRBD2. V shed 5 bases, J shed 0 bases, and the junction held 4 bases outside the gene matches. CDR3 size: 15 residues. Germline V gene data show CDR1 as SGHNT and CDR2 as YENEEA. The CDR3 loop reads CASSTRERSYNEQFF. The CDR3, as DNA: TGTGCCAGCAGCACGCGGGAGCGCTCCTACAATGAGCAGTTCTTC.

The rearrangement joins TRBV15 to TRBJ2-7, with D uncertain. Germline V gene sequence: CDR1 LNHNV, CDR2 YYDKDF (reference sequence). V lost 4 bases and J 1 base, leaving 8 bases between the germline ends. The CDR3 is 13 residues long. The CDR3 sequence: CATSILPSYEQYF. The CDR3 DNA is TGTGCCACCAGCATACTTCCGTCCTACGAGCAGTACTTC.

This clone was seen once. This chain links TRBV7-2 with TRBJ2-7; no clear D gene. Per germline, CDR1 SGHTA and CDR2 FQGNSA. CDR3 length equals 15 residues. V was clipped by 1 base and J by 2 bases, with 12 bases between them. The CDR3 reads CASSLVVGSAYEQYF. For the CDR3, the DNA is TGTGCCAGCAGCTTAGTTGTAGGGTCAGCCTACGAGCAGTACTTC.

V gene TRBV5-1 combines with J gene TRBJ2-1; 8 positions match TRBD1. Germline CDR1 and CDR2: SGHRS and YFSETQ. The ends lost 0 bases at V and 9 bases at J; junction bases unmatched: 8. The CDR3 extends over 15 amino acids. The CDR3 DNA sequence: TGCGCCAGCAGCTTGGACAGGGGGTTGGACGGTGAGCAGTTCTTC. Translation: CASSLDRGLDGEQFF.